Following are 23 T cell receptor beta chains from one sample sequenced in a study of blood T cells in healthy people across ages (dated by TCRdb to 2015 to 2017). The method behind the library was 5' RACE. Sequencing was performed on an Illumina HiSeq 2500. A second PCR of about 6 to 11 cycles was run with a J-beta primer mix and a sample-barcoded 5' primer. The public reads were reprocessed in TCRdb via fastp at Q25 and MiXCR, keeping in-frame beta chains. Here each entry gathers all rows of one CDR3 protein and keeps the most common genes and DNA. Within this sample are 700,000 or so distinct CDR3 sequences, with roughly 41% of them counted one time only. Around 32% of the sample comes from the top ten. Sequencing input: blood. The source is a man older than 75 in good health.

The genes are TRBV4-3 and TRBJ1-1, with a weak D call TRBD1 (6 bases). The CDR3 contains 15 residues. Germline assignment: CDR1 LGHNA and CDR2 YSLEER. The V and J ends lost 3 bases and 4 bases respectively, with 15 bases between them. In nucleotides, the CDR3 is TGCGCCAGCAGCCAGAAGGGACATCCAATCACTGAAGCTTTCTTT. This codes for CASSQKGHPITEAFF.

This clonotype has just a few counts. The rearrangement joins TRBV6-2 or TRBV6-3 to TRBJ2-5; 10 nucleotides match TRBD2. This CDR3 contains 15 residues. The V gene's germline CDR1 is MNHEY and CDR2 SVGEGT. With 8 bases clipped from V and 5 bases from J, the junction kept 11 bases outside the gene matches. CDR3 coding DNA: TGTGCCAGCGTCGTCTCCAGCGGGAGGGGTGAGACCCAGTACTTC. It specifies CASVVSSGRGETQYF.

In its sample, this clonotype was seen a few times. The chain combines TRBV12-3 or TRBV12-4 with TRBJ1-2, with D possibly TRBD1 on 6 matching bases. The germline V and J ends were trimmed by 7 bases and 10 bases, with 19 bases remaining between them. The CDR3 covers 13 residues. The CDR3 reads CASTLGRDTPYTF. The CDR3 nucleotides read TGTGCCAGCACCCTGGGCCGGGACACCCCCTACACCTTC.

This clonotype has a handful of counts. V gene TRBV20-1 combines with J gene TRBJ1-2; TRBD1 agrees at 7 bases. The CDR3 runs 13 residues. The V segment lost 6 bases and the J segment 8 bases; nucleotides outside the gene matches: 12. Germline V gene data show CDR1 as DFQATT and CDR2 as SNEGSKA (reference sequence). The CDR3 DNA reads as TGCAGTGCCACCCCTAGGAGGGGGCAAGGCTACACCTTC. Its translation: CSATPRRGQGYTF.

This chain uses TRBV28 with TRBJ1-6; TRBD1 matches at 7 bases. V lost 9 bases, J lost 6 bases, and 11 bases stayed unmatched. The CDR3 consists of 15 residues. CDR1 MDHEN and CDR2 SYDVKM come from the germline V gene. In DNA form, the CDR3 reads TGTGCCAGTCTTTCCCCGGGACAGATTAATTCACCCCTCCACTTT. Its protein is CASLSPGQINSPLHF.

This clonotype was observed a handful of times. The genes are TRBV27 and TRBJ2-5; D is uncertain. This CDR3 comprises 14 residues. The V gene lost 5 bases and the J gene lost 2 bases, with 12 bases spanning the gap. Germline V gene lookup returns CDR1 MNHEY and CDR2 SMNVEV (reference sequence). CDR3 sequence: CASSTVGIQETQYF. The CDR3 bases are TGTGCCAGCAGTACTGTGGGGATTCAAGAGACCCAGTACTTC.

In this sample, this clonotype turned up a few times. The rearrangement joins TRBV4-2 to TRBJ2-2; 8 bases are a match to TRBD1. The CDR3 spans 15 residues. Germline V lookup: CDR1 LGHNA, CDR2 YNFKEQ. The ends lost 0 bases at V and 5 bases at J; junction bases unmatched: 2. The CDR3 DNA sequence: TGTGCCAGCAGCCAAGAGGACAGGGTAACCGGGGAGCTGTTTTTT. Amino acids: CASSQEDRVTGELFF.

Points on this clonotype: A much larger clonotype is one base distant, so this may be a read error. The V gene is TRBV6-5, the J gene TRBJ2-7; the match to TRBD2 covers 10 bases. Germline V gene data show CDR1 as MNHEY and CDR2 as SVGAGI. V was pared by 6 bases and J by 7 bases, with 12 bases of the junction left unmatched. The CDR3 consists of 15 residues. As DNA, the CDR3 is TGTGCCAGCAGCTCCGGGACTAGCGTCTATGGTGAGCAGTACTTC. It is translated as CASSSGTSVYGEQYF.

The V and J genes are TRBV3-1 and TRBJ1-1; D perhaps matches TRBD1 (5 bases). In germline, CDR1 is LGHDT, CDR2 YNNKEL (reference sequence). Trimming stripped 1 base from V and 4 bases from J, with 13 bases between. This CDR3 is built from 15 residues. The CDR3 DNA reads TGTGCCAGCAGCCAAGGGGGCGGGATTGGCACTGAAGCTTTCTTT. This sequence encodes CASSQGGGIGTEAFF. Full variable domain (remainder filled in from reference TRBV3-1 and TRBJ1-1): DTAVSQTPKYLVTQMGNDKSIKCEQNLGHDTMYWYKQDSKKFLKIMFSYNNKELIINETVPNRFSPKSPDKAHLNLHINSLELGDSAVYFCASSQGGGIGTEAFFGQGTRLTVV.

The chain employs TRBV24-1 and TRBJ2-2; 9 bases are shared with TRBD1. The V segment lost 9 bases and the J segment 6 bases; nucleotides outside the gene matches: 10. The germline V gene encodes CDR1 KGHDR and CDR2 SFDVKD. This CDR3 has 15 amino acids. This CDR3 is CATGDTGGSAGELFF. DNA for the CDR3: TGTGCCACCGGAGACACAGGGGGCTCCGCCGGGGAGCTGTTTTTT.

The rearrangement links TRBV3-1 to TRBJ1-1, with D hard to call. The V gene's germline CDR1 is LGHDT and CDR2 YNNKEL (reference sequence). Trimming cost V 0 bases and J 1 base, with 12 bases left between them. The CDR3 covers 16 residues. DNA for the CDR3: TGTGCCAGCAGCCAAGAGTTTCGGTACAGGAACACTGAAGCTTTCTTT. As protein: CASSQEFRYRNTEAFF.

The chain combines TRBV27 with TRBJ1-2; 12 bases map to TRBD1. This CDR3 contains 15 residues. Looked up from germline, CDR1 is MNHEY and CDR2 is SMNVEV (reference sequence). V shed 10 bases and J 4 bases; nucleotides not matched to a gene: 10. CDR3 nucleotides: TGTGCCACCTCCTCAGGGACAGGGGGCTTCTATGGCTACACCTTC. It translates to CATSSGTGGFYGYTF.

CDR3 sequence: CASSLSPRRNSNQPQHF. DNA of the CDR3: TGTGCCAGCAGTTTATCCCCCAGAAGAAATAGCAATCAGCCCCAGCATTTT. The V gene is TRBV27, the J gene TRBJ1-5; D not certain. The V and J ends lost 0 bases and 0 bases respectively, with 12 bases between them. CDR1 and CDR2 (germline): MNHEY, SMNVEV (reference sequence). The CDR3 covers 17 residues.

V gene TRBV7-9 combines with J gene TRBJ1-2, with 7 bases aligning to TRBD1. CDR1 SEHNR and CDR2 FQNEAQ come from the germline V gene (reference sequence). The CDR3 sequence is 14 residues long. The V gene end was trimmed by 3 bases and the J gene end by 5 bases; junction bases not matched to a gene: 6. CDR3 sequence: CASSFAGTEYGYTF. The CDR3 nucleotides read TGTGCCAGCAGCTTCGCCGGGACAGAATATGGCTACACCTTC.

The chain is built from TRBV20-1 and TRBJ2-1; possible D gene TRBD1, 6 bases. The end of the DNA aligns better with TRBJ2-7, so the J call may be wrong. The CDR3 extends over 14 amino acids. CDR1 and CDR2 from the germline V gene are DFQATT and SNEGSKA (reference sequence). The CDR3 DNA sequence: TGCAGTGCTAGAGAGGACGGTGGGGACAATGAGCAGTACTTC. Its protein product is CSAREDGGDNEQYF.

In its sample, this clonotype was seen a few times. The chain carries TRBV7-8 and TRBJ1-1; D possibly corresponds to TRBD1 (6 bases). Trimming removed 2 bases from V and 6 bases from J, with 7 bases in between. Germline-derived CDR1 and CDR2 are SGHVS and FQNEAQ. The CDR3 runs to 12 residues. The CDR3 loop is CASSLRTAEAFF. The CDR3 nucleotides are TGTGCCAGCAGCTTACGGACAGCTGAAGCTTTCTTT.

This chain uses TRBV7-2 with TRBJ1-1, with 12 positions matching TRBD1. J was trimmed by 10 bases and V by 4 bases; bases with no gene match: 10. The CDR3 consists of 15 residues. CDR1 is SGHTA and CDR2 is FQGNSA in the germline V gene. CDR3 in amino acids: CASSSTGTGGRGAFF. As DNA, the CDR3 is TGTGCCAGCAGCTCTACCGGGACAGGGGGCAGGGGAGCTTTCTTT.

V is TRBV6-5 and J is TRBJ2-5; 10 bases align to TRBD2. The germline V gene has CDR1 MNHEY and CDR2 SVGAGI. The V segment lost 6 bases and the J segment 4 bases; nucleotides outside the gene matches: 8. This CDR3 has 15 amino acids. CDR3 bases: TGTGCCAGCAGCCCGGGACTAGCGAGAGTAGAGACCCAGTACTTC. The encoded protein is CASSPGLARVETQYF.

This clonotype was counted only a few times. This chain links TRBV7-9 with TRBJ2-5; TRBD1 agrees at 10 bases. Germline V gene lookup returns CDR1 SEHNR and CDR2 FQNEAQ (reference sequence). The CDR3 runs 15 residues. Germline trimming cut 5 bases from V and 2 bases from J; bases unmatched to any gene: 5. CDR3 loop: CASSPRTGGQETQYF. The CDR3 bases are TGTGCCAGCAGCCCGAGGACAGGGGGACAAGAGACCCAGTACTTC.

This clonotype was counted only a few times. The chain links TRBV7-9 to TRBJ2-1, with 8 bases aligning to TRBD2. Germline values: CDR1 SEHNR, CDR2 FQNEAQ (reference sequence). The CDR3 sequence is 19 residues long. Unmatched junction bases numbered 17, after V lost 6 bases and J lost 1 base. The CDR3 protein is CASSPLVERGPRSYNEQFF. The CDR3 DNA is TGTGCCAGCAGTCCTCTCGTGGAGCGGGGGCCGAGATCCTACAATGAGCAGTTCTTC.

The genes are TRBV10-1 and TRBJ1-1; no firm D call. From germline, CDR1 is WNHNN and CDR2 SYGVQD (reference sequence). This CDR3 spans 15 amino acids. Trimming shortened V by 4 bases and J by 0 bases, and 12 bases separated the two germline ends. The CDR3 DNA is TGCGCCAGCAGTGTTGACCTGAACATGAACACTGAAGCTTTCTTT. It encodes CASSVDLNMNTEAFF.

This chain uses TRBV19 with TRBJ2-1; no clear D. Germline values: CDR1 LNHDA, CDR2 SQIVND (reference sequence). The CDR3 runs to 15 residues. V lost 3 bases and J lost 0, with 9 bases in between. CDR3 protein: CASSIMRTSYNEQFF. In nucleotides, the CDR3 is TGTGCCAGTAGTATTATGCGGACCTCCTACAATGAGCAGTTCTTC.

The chain links TRBV28 to TRBJ2-4, with 7 bases identical to TRBD1. This CDR3 contains 14 residues. Losses at the gene ends were 5 bases for V and 13 bases for J; bases not matched to a gene: 14. Germline V gene sequence: CDR1 MDHEN, CDR2 SYDVKM. For the CDR3, the DNA is TGTGCCAGCAGTGTAGACGGAACAGGGGCTGAGCAGTACTTC. As protein: CASSVDGTGAEQYF.